Reported below is one TCR beta chain. Its antigen is not known. Trimming cost V 0 bases and J 5 bases; bases outside gene matches: 9. CDR3 size: 16 residues. Germline V gene lookup returns CDR1 SGHRS and CDR2 YFSETQ. TCRdb keeps only in-frame clones here, not all; method: immunoSEQ multiplex PCR. The repertoire consists of over 40,000 clones, with about four fifths occurring once and the leading ten covering around 3.1%. The data belong to a study of PD-L1 blockade in urothelial cancer. Overall study: Males with bladder-origin urothelial cancer constituted twenty-five of 29 patients. Blood analyses occurred 3 weeks (second dose) and 6 weeks post treatment start. Median T cell yield per blood sample was about 140,000 cells.

Overall study results and limits: Below-median pretreatment blood TCR clonality was a predictor of better survival.

The rearrangement uses TRBV5-1 and TRBJ2-5; 8 bases are a match to TRBD2. Sequenced material: PBMCs, taken around atezolizumab (anti-PD-L1) treatment. The sequence was obtained from a man aged 70-80 years with urothelial cancer. The CDR3 reads CASSLEAIAGIETQYF. CDR3 coding DNA: TGCGCCAGCAGCTTGGAAGCAATAGCGGGGATCGAGACCCAGTACTTC.